These T cell receptor beta chains were read from a single sample in a study of T cell responses to AZD1222 COVID-19 vaccine. Using immunoSEQ multiplex PCR, the repertoire was profiled, and TCRdb retains in-frame clones only, with some absent. The table includes 140,000 to 150,000 clones, 75% to 90% detected once. Sequenced here: peripheral blood, sampled on day 0 of AZD1222 vaccination. The source is an adult in good health. The CDR3 runs from the conserved cysteine through the conserved F or W. Each record gives: clone size, J gene, D gene, V gene, CDR3 DNA, CDR3 protein. D genes are given only for firm matches. The size field is filled for only some rows; it gives once, few, many or a size class.

>-|TRBJ1-1|-|TRBV19
TGTGCCAGTAGTCCGACCCCCCACACTGAAGCTTTCTTT
CASSPTPHTEAFF
>-|TRBJ1-2|TRBD1|TRBV15
TGTGCCACCAGCAGGGGACAGGTCTCTAACTATGGCTACACCTTC
CATSRGQVSNYGYTF
>-|TRBJ2-6|-|TRBV19
TGTGCCAGTAGTATTGTGGAAACTGGGGCCAACGTCCTGACTTTC
CASSIVETGANVLTF
>-|TRBJ1-6|-|TRBV4-1
TGCGCCAGCAGCCAAGATGCTTCACCCCTCCACTTT
CASSQDASPLHF
>-|TRBJ2-3|TRBD2|TRBV7-9
TGTGCCAGCAGCTTGGGGACTAGCGGCCCTAGCACAGATACGCAGTATTTT
CASSLGTSGPSTDTQYF
>-|TRBJ1-2|TRBD1|TRBV3-1/TRBV3-2
TGTGCCAGCAGGACCGCCAAGGGGGCTAAGAGCGGCTACACCTTC
CASRTAKGAKSGYTF
>-|TRBJ2-2|TRBD2|TRBV30
TGTGCCTGGAGGGAAGCGGGAGACACCGGGGAGCTGTTTTTT
CAWREAGDTGELFF
>-|TRBJ2-7|-|TRBV18
TGTGCCAGCTCACCATCCGGGGGCCGTTACGAGCAGTACTTC
CASSPSGGRYEQYF
>-|TRBJ1-1|-|TRBV6-1
TGTGCCAGCAGTGAAGAGGATAACACTGAAGCTTTCTTT
CASSEEDNTEAFF
>-|TRBJ2-7|-|TRBV6-1
TGTGCCAGCAGTGAGCCCCGGGGTCACTACGAGCAGTACTTC
CASSEPRGHYEQYF
>-|TRBJ2-5|TRBD2|TRBV6-1
TGTGCCAGCAGTGAAACCCAACTAGCGGGAGGAGAGACCCAGTACTTC
CASSETQLAGGETQYF
>-|TRBJ1-2|-|TRBV6-5
TGTGCCAGCACCTTCTGGTCCTATGGCTACACCTTC
CASTFWSYGYTF
>-|TRBJ2-1|TRBD2|TRBV6-1
TGTGCCAGCAGTGAAACCGGGGGGGCGGGCTCCTACAATGAGCAGTTCTTC
CASSETGGAGSYNEQFF
>-|TRBJ1-3|-|TRBV9
TGTGCCAGCAGCCTCAACAGGGATCGGTCTGGAAACACCATATATTTT
CASSLNRDRSGNTIYF
>-|TRBJ2-7|-|TRBV28
TGTGCCAGCGGGCAGGTCTACGAGCAGTACTTC
CASGQVYEQYF
>once|TRBJ2-2|-|TRBV4-1
TGCGCCCGCAGCCGTCAGGGGTCGAACACCGGGGAGCTGTTTTTT
CARSRQGSNTGELFF
>-|TRBJ2-1|-|TRBV7-9
TGTGCCAGCAGCTTAGCGTGGGACTCGGAGAATGAGCAGTTCTTC
CASSLAWDSENEQFF
>-|TRBJ2-7|-|TRBV5-4
TGTGCCAGCAGCCACGCCGGGACGGGGAGATACGAGCAGTACTTC
CASSHAGTGRYEQYF
>-|TRBJ1-2|TRBD1|TRBV28
TGTGCCAGCAGCCTGGACAGGGGGAGTAGCTACACCTTC
CASSLDRGSSYTF
>-|TRBJ2-7|-|TRBV15
TGTGCCACCAGCAGAGTCGGGACGGCCTACGAGCAGTACTTC
CATSRVGTAYEQYF
>-|TRBJ2-5|-|TRBV5-5
TGTGCCAGCAGCTTGCAGATACACCTACAAGAGACCCAGTACTTC
CASSLQIHLQETQYF
>-|TRBJ2-2|-|TRBV19
TGTGCCAGTAGTATTGCATCCACCGGGGAGCTGTTTTTT
CASSIASTGELFF
>-|TRBJ1-4|TRBD1|TRBV27
TGTGCCAGCAGGAGCTGGGACAGGGAAAATGAAAAACTGTTTTTT
CASRSWDRENEKLFF
>-|TRBJ1-5|TRBD1|TRBV20-1
TGCAGTGCTACAGGGGGTCAGCCCCAGCATTTT
CSATGGQPQHF
>few|TRBJ1-3|-|TRBV20-1
TGCAGTGCTAGTAAGGGACTCTCTGGAAACACCATATATTTT
CSASKGLSGNTIYF
>-|TRBJ1-5|-|TRBV4-1
TGCGCCAGCAGCCGGTCAGGATTAGTCATTGGCAATCAGCCCCAGCATTTT
CASSRSGLVIGNQPQHF
>-|TRBJ2-7|-|TRBV30
TGTGCCTGGAGTACAACCCTCGAGCAGTACTTC
CAWSTTLEQYF
>-|TRBJ1-1|-|TRBV5-5
TGTGCCAGCAGCTTGGAAGTGTTGAACACTGAAGCTTTCTTT
CASSLEVLNTEAFF